What follows are 15 T cell receptor beta chains derived from one specimen sequenced in a study of blood T cell repertoires in COVID-19 (TCRdb year 2020). The protocol used for the library was the immunoSEQ multiplex PCR assay. TCRdb mirrors the immuneACCESS table, restricted to in-frame sequences. Some clones are absent from its copies; in checked studies, under half trace to an unresolved V gene, and the reason for the others is unknown. The sample table contains roughly 160,000 clones; only one count was recorded for just under 85% of them. Jointly, the top ten make up roughly 8.1% of the sample. What was sequenced was peripheral blood. Every receptor here comes from a woman over 75 with COVID-19, enrolled during active disease.

CDR3 sequence reads: CAISLGGTNTEAFF. For the CDR3, the DNA is TGTGCCATCAGCTTAGGGGGCACGAACACTGAAGCTTTCTTT. The chain is built from TRBV10-3 and TRBJ1-1, with 7 bases lining up with TRBD1. The CDR3 covers 14 residues. The V gene end was trimmed by 6 bases and the J gene end by 1 base; junction bases not matched to a gene: 5. Germline V lookup: CDR1 ENHRY, CDR2 SYGVKD.

The chain links TRBV5-4 to TRBJ2-7; 9 nucleotides line up with TRBD1. Germline loops: CDR1 SGHNT, CDR2 YYREEE (reference sequence). The CDR3 runs 15 residues. Trimming took 4 bases from V and 4 from J; bases not matched to a gene: 9. The CDR3 reads CASSQGQGSRYEQYF. CDR3 bases: TGTGCCAGCAGCCAGGGACAGGGAAGTAGGTACGAGCAGTACTTC. The entire variable domain, with the rest obtained from reference TRBV5-4 and TRBJ2-7, is as follows: ETGVTQSPTHLIKTRGQQVTLRCSSQSGHNTVSWYQQALGQGPQFIFQYYREEENGRGNFPPRFSGLQFPNYSSELNVNALELDDSALYLCASSQGQGSRYEQYFGPGTRLTVT.

The rearrangement uses TRBV7-3 and TRBJ2-5; D may be TRBD2 (6 bases). Germline-derived CDR1 and CDR2 are SGHTA and FQGTGA. This CDR3 comprises 14 residues. Between the trimmed V and J ends, which lost 7 bases and 0 bases, there was a span of 12 bases. CDR3 sequence (DNA): TGTGCCAGCATCTGCCGGGGGAACCAAGAGACCCAGTACTTC. It translates to CASICRGNQETQYF.

A few counts support this clone. The V gene is TRBV19, the J gene TRBJ1-5; D may be TRBD1 (6 bases). CDR1 and CDR2 (germline): LNHDA, SQIVND (reference sequence). With 5 bases removed from V and 7 bases from J, the gap between germline ends came to 12 bases. The CDR3 is 13 amino acids. CDR3 sequence reads: CASSATRGQPQHF. The CDR3 coding sequence is TGTGCCAGTAGTGCTACTAGGGGGCAGCCCCAGCATTTT.

The chain uses TRBV20-1 and TRBJ2-5; no firm D call. CDR1 DFQATT and CDR2 SNEGSKA come from the germline V gene (reference sequence). This CDR3 region has 11 residues. Between the trimmed V and J ends, which lost 3 bases and 5 bases, there was a span of 7 bases. CDR3 coding DNA: TGCAGTGCTAGTATTCTCGAGACCCAGTACTTC. Its protein is CSASILETQYF.

The chain employs TRBV13 and TRBJ2-1; 9 bases align to TRBD2. Per the germline V gene, CDR1 is PRHDT and CDR2 is FYEKMQ (reference sequence). The ends lost 4 bases at V and 7 bases at J; junction bases unmatched: 8. CDR3 length: 15 amino acids. This chain's CDR3 is CASSYSGLAENEQFF. DNA of the CDR3: TGTGCCAGCAGCTATTCGGGACTAGCTGAAAATGAGCAGTTCTTC. The entire variable domain, with the rest obtained from reference TRBV13 and TRBJ2-1, is as follows: AAGVIQSPRHLIKEKRETATLKCYPIPRHDTVYWYQQGPGQDPQFLISFYEKMQSDKGSIPDRFSAQQFSDYHSELNMSSLELGDSALYFCASSYSGLAENEQFFGPGTRLTVL.

The chain is built from TRBV11-3 and TRBJ2-3, with 7 nucleotides matching TRBD2. The CDR3 contains 13 residues. J was trimmed by 2 bases and V by 6 bases; bases with no gene match: 2. Germline CDR1 reads SGHNT; CDR2 reads YENEEA. This chain's CDR3 is CASSRGDTDTQYF. CDR3 DNA sequence: TGTGCCAGCAGTCGGGGGGACACAGATACGCAGTATTTT.

This chain uses TRBV5-1 with TRBJ2-7; TRBD2 aligns across 7 bases. CDR3 length: 13 amino acids. With 4 bases clipped from V and 6 bases from J, the junction kept 7 bases outside the gene matches. CDR1 and CDR2 (germline): SGHRS, YFSETQ. CDR3 sequence reads: CASSPTSSGEQYF. In DNA, the CDR3 is TGCGCCAGCAGCCCGACTAGCTCCGGCGAGCAGTACTTC.

J is TRBJ1-3 and V is TRBV19, with TRBD1 matching 7 bases. V shed 3 bases and J 0 bases; nucleotides not matched to a gene: 5. This CDR3 comprises 16 residues. Germline V CDR1 and CDR2: LNHDA, SQIVND (reference sequence). Here the CDR3 reads CASSIGQAFSGNTIYF. The CDR3, as DNA: TGTGCCAGTAGTATCGGACAGGCGTTCTCTGGAAACACCATATATTTT.

This clone was observed a few times. The chain has TRBV3-1 (or the pseudogene TRBV3-2) and TRBJ1-5; D gene uncertain. This CDR3 contains 16 residues. Germline V gene sequence: CDR1 LGHDT, CDR2 YNNKEL (reference sequence). V lost 1 base to trimming and J lost 0 bases, with 10 bases between them. The DNA of the CDR3 is TGTGCCAGCAGCCAAGGTACAGCTTATAGCAATCAGCCCCAGCATTTT. Residues: CASSQGTAYSNQPQHF.

Concerning this clone: One end of the junction fails to match germline, which may point to a read error. The chain joins TRBV7-8 to TRBJ2-1; 7 nucleotides line up with TRBD2. This CDR3 comprises 13 residues. CDR1 SGHVS and CDR2 FQNEAQ come from the germline V gene. CDR3 DNA sequence: TGTGCCAGCAGCTTAGCCTTAGAGGGAGGGGCGGTCTTC. Amino acid sequence: CASSLALEGGAVF.

The chain has TRBV10-3 and TRBJ2-1, with D perhaps matching TRBD1 (7 bases). The CDR3 has 14 amino acids. V shed 11 bases and J shed 3 bases, with 17 bases lying between them. Germline V lookup: CDR1 ENHRY, CDR2 SYGVKD. CDR3 sequence: CAAQGRGSYNEQFF. CDR3 nucleotide sequence: TGTGCCGCACAGGGGCGGGGAAGCTACAATGAGCAGTTCTTC.

The CDR3 protein is CASSEPGNIQYF. Here the CDR3 DNA reads TGTGCCAGCAGTGAGCCGGGAAACATTCAGTACTTC. This chain links TRBV12-3 or TRBV12-4 with TRBJ2-4; no definite D call. The CDR3 covers 12 residues. V gave up 5 bases and J gave up 6 bases, with 8 bases separating them.

CDR3 sequence: CAAVRDRGNSPLHF. CDR3 bases: TGTGCAGCAGTCAGGGACAGGGGGAATTCACCCCTCCACTTT. V is TRBV2 and J is TRBJ1-6, with 11 bases matching TRBD1. CDR1 is SNHLY and CDR2 is FYNNEI in the germline V gene. The CDR3 spans 14 residues.

The chain has TRBV7-2 and TRBJ1-4, with D perhaps TRBD1 (5 bases). The CDR3 runs 14 residues. Trimming stripped 5 bases from V and 5 bases from J, with 12 bases between. The germline gives CDR1 SGHTA, CDR2 FQGNSA. In DNA form, the CDR3 reads TGTGCCAGCAGCCAAACGGGGGGAAATGAAAAACTGTTTTTT. Protein sequence: CASSQTGGNEKLFF.